This T cell receptor beta chain was sequenced for a study of cytomegalovirus exposure and HLA in healthy donors. As to this clone: Its antigen is undetermined.

This PCR relied on a set of 60 Vbeta primers and 13 Jbeta primers. Only in-frame clones appear in the TCRdb table, and some are missing; sequencing was by immunoSEQ multiplex PCR. This table holds some 110,000 clones, almost 70% found once. General study findings and limits: With further analysis later on, most CMV-associated TCR beta chains appeared HLA-restricted.

CDR1 is MNHNY and CDR2 is SVGAGI in the germline V gene (reference sequence). This CDR3 is 13 amino acids long. V was pared by 1 base and J by 4 bases, with 0 bases of the junction left unmatched. The V and J genes are TRBV6-6 and TRBJ1-2; 7 bases are a match to TRBD1. The source of this sequence is a man in his thirties or forties in good health and CMV-seropositive. Sequences were obtained from PBMCs. CDR3 sequence (DNA): TGTGCCAGCAGTTACTGGGACAGCTATGGCTACACCTTC. It encodes CASSYWDSYGYTF.